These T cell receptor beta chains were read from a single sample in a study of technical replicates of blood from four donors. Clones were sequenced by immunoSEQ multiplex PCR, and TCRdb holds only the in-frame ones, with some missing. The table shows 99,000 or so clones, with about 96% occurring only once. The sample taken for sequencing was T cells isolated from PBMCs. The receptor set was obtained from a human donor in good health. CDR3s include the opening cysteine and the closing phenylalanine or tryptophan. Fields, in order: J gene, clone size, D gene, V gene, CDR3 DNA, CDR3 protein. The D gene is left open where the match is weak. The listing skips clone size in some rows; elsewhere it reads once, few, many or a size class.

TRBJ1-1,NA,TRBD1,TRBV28,TGTGCCAGCAGTTCGGCAGGGGGCAACACTGAAGCTTTCTTT,CASSSAGGNTEAFF
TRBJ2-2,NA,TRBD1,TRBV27,TGTGCCAGCAGTTCAGGGGACAGGAGGGGCGGGGAGCTGTTTTTT,CASSSGDRRGGELFF
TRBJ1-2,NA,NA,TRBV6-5,TGTGCCAGCAGTTACCAGTATGGCTACACCTTC,CASSYQYGYTF
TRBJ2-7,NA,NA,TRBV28,TGTGCCAGCAGGAGGACTGGCCGAAAGAACTACGAGCAGTACTTC,CASRRTGRKNYEQYF
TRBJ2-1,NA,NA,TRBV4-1,TGCGCCAGCAGCCAAGAGCCAGGGTCCTCCTACAATGAGCAGTTCTTC,CASSQEPGSSYNEQFF
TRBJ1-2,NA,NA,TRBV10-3,TGTGCCATCAGTGATTTAGGGGGTGGGTTCACCTTC,CAISDLGGGFTF
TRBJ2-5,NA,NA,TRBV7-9,TGTGCCAGCAGCCTCCCCCCGGGAGAGACCCAGTACTTC,CASSLPPGETQYF
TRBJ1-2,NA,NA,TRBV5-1,TGCGCCAGCAGCTTGGCCAGGGGTGGAGGCTACACCTTC,CASSLARGGGYTF
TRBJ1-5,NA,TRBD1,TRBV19,TGTGCCAGTAGTATAAGTTGGACAGGGGGCTTCCAGCCCCAGCATTTT,CASSISWTGGFQPQHF
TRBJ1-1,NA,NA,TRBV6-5,TGTGCCAGCAGTACAACACCAAACACTGAAGCTTTCTTT,CASSTTPNTEAFF
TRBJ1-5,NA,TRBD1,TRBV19,TGTGCCAGCAGTGCTCAGGACAGGGGGAATCAGCCCCAGCATTTT,CASSAQDRGNQPQHF
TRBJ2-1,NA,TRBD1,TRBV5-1,TGCGCCAGCAGCGGACAGGGGATAGCTTCCTACAATGAGCAGTTCTTC,CASSGQGIASYNEQFF
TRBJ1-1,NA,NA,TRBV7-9,TGTGCCAGCAGCCGTCGGGGGGGGCTGAACACTGAAGCTTTCTTT,CASSRRGGLNTEAFF
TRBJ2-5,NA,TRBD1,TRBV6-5,TGTGCCAGCAGACGGGGACAGGGTAGTACCGAGACCCAGTACTTC,CASRRGQGSTETQYF
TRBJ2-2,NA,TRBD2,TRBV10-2,TGCGCCAGCAGTGAGGATTTACTAAGCGGGAGCAGGGCCGGGGAGCTGTTTTTT,CASSEDLLSGSRAGELFF
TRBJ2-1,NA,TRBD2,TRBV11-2,TGTGCCAGCAGCTTAGGATACGCGGCTAGCGGTGAGCAGTTCTTC,CASSLGYAASGEQFF
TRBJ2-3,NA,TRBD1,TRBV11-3,TGTGCCAGCAGCACCTGGGCAGGGGGTTCTTCGGGGGATACGCAGTATTTT,CASSTWAGGSSGDTQYF
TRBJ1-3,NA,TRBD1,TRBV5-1,TGCGCCAGCAGCGCCGGGACAGGGGAGGACACCATATATTTT,CASSAGTGEDTIYF
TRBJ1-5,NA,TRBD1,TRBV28,TGTGCCGGACAGGGAGATAGCAATCAGCCCCAGCATTTT,CAGQGDSNQPQHF
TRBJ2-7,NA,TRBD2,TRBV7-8,TGTGCCAGCAGTCTCGATCGGACTAGCGGGAGCTACTCCTACGAGCAGTACTTC,CASSLDRTSGSYSYEQYF
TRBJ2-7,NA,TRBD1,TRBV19,TGTGCCAGTAGCCGGGACAGGGAGGAAGGAGCCTCCTACGAGCAGTACTTC,CASSRDREEGASYEQYF
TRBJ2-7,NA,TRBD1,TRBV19,TGTGCCAGTAGCGGCGGGACAGGGTTCTACGAGCAGTACTTC,CASSGGTGFYEQYF
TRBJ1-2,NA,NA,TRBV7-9,TGTGCCAGCAGCTTAGTAGAAAAGTACTATGGCTACACCTTC,CASSLVEKYYGYTF
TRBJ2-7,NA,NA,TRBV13,TGTGCCAGCAGCCCTCCGGGACAAGCCTTAGAGCAGTACTTC,CASSPPGQALEQYF
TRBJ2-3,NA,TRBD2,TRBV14,TGTGCCAGCAGCCAACGAACCGGGACTAGCCACCCCATTCTCACAGATACGCAGTATTTT,CASSQRTGTSHPILTDTQYF
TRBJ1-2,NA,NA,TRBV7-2,TGTGCCAGCAGCCTCAATTTCAGGGGAAACTATGGCTACACCTTC,CASSLNFRGNYGYTF
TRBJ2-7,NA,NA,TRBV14,TGTGCCAGCAGCCAAGGAAAAGGCGGCAGAACTACCTACGAGCAGTACTTC,CASSQGKGGRTTYEQYF
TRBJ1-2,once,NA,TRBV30,TGTGCCTGGAGCAAAACAGGGCTCCCAATTTTGAACTATGGCTACACCTTC,CAWSKTGLPILNYGYTF
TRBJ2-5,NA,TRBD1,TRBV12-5,TGTGCTAGTGGTTTGGTCCTAAGGGACAGGGGAAAAGAGACCCAGTACTTC,CASGLVLRDRGKETQYF
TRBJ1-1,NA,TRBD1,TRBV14,TGTGCCAGCAGCCCGGACAGGCCGAACACTGAAGCTTTCTTT,CASSPDRPNTEAFF
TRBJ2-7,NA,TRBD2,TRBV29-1,TGCAGCGTGGCGGGACTAGGAGACGAGCAGTACTTC,CSVAGLGDEQYF
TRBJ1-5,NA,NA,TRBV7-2,TGTGCCAGCAGCTTAGTTTGGGAGACCAATCAGCCCCAGCATTTT,CASSLVWETNQPQHF
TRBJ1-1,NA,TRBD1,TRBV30,TGTGCCTGGGCCACTGGACAGGGGAACACTGAAGCTTTCTTT,CAWATGQGNTEAFF
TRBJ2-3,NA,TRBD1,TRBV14,TGTGCCAGCAGCCAAGGACAGGACAGGCAGCAGTATTTT,CASSQGQDRQQYF
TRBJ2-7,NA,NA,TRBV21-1,TGTGCCAGCAGCAAATGTGGGGACAGGAGCTCCTACGAGCAGTACTTC,CASSKCGDRSSYEQYF
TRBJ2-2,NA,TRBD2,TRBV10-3,TGTGCCATCAGGGGGACTAGCGGGACCGGGGAGCTGTTTTTT,CAIRGTSGTGELFF
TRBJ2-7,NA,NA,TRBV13,TGTGCCAGCAGCTATAGCTCAAGCTCCTACGAGCAGTACTTC,CASSYSSSSYEQYF
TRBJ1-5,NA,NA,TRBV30,TGTGCCTGGAGTGTAGGGGTAGCTCAGCCCCAGCATTTT,CAWSVGVAQPQHF
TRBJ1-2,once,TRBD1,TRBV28,TGTGCCAGCACCACTGAGTCCGGGACAGGAAACTATGGCTACACCTTC,CASTTESGTGNYGYTF